This T cell receptor (beta chain) is drawn from a study of molecular identifiers for immune sequencing clone quantification. Study results and caveats: Spiked Jurkat TCR RNA equivalent to one cell reportedly surfaced among 900,000 to 1,000,000 naive cells. Highly expanded clones may be undercounted when identical TCR molecules share barcodes.

Many counts were recorded for this clonotype. Its antigen remains unknown. There are 13 residues in the CDR3. Losses at the gene ends were 5 bases for V and 5 bases for J; bases not matched to a gene: 1. The V gene's germline CDR1 is SEHNR and CDR2 FQNEAQ (reference sequence). TCRdb reanalysed the PCR reads using MiXCR and keeps one entry per CDR3 protein. Among just under 650,000 distinct CDR3 sequences listed, about 20% were seen once. The sample was naive CD8+ T cells from blood, with Jurkat cell RNA spiked in. Subset specified: FACS-sorted CD8+CD4-CCR7+CD45RA+ naive T cells. The clonotype originates from a human donor in good health. Some libraries in this study had Jurkat cell RNA spiked in. V usage is TRBV7-9 and J usage is TRBJ1-4; 8 bases match TRBD1. The CDR3 sequence: CASSRQGNEKLFF. The CDR3 DNA follows: TGTGCCAGCAGCCGACAGGGGAATGAAAAACTGTTTTTT.